This T cell receptor beta chain was sequenced for a study of blood T cell repertoires in COVID-19. For the study at large: COVID-19 samples, acute and convalescent, were from the United States, Italy and Spain. From T cells, B-cell-depleted T cells, or PBMCs came the material, which was cDNA or gDNA.

The CDR3 sequence is 13 residues long. With 3 bases clipped from V and 10 bases from J, the junction kept 8 bases outside the gene matches. Germline V CDR1 and CDR2: DFQATT, SNEGSKA (reference sequence). Per the original data handling: The assay estimated nucleated cells by amplifying reference gene primers. The table came from immunoSEQ multiplex PCR; TCRdb's copy has only in-frame clones and leaves some out. The V and J calls and clone size are taken from that table; D and trimming were inferred from the DNA. Of about 220,000 clones in the sample, approximately 80% were seen once. This clone was observed a few times.

The rearrangement joins TRBV20-1 to TRBJ2-1; 8 nucleotides line up with TRBD2. Sequencing was done on a sample of peripheral blood. The sequence came from an older woman who had recovered from COVID-19. In DNA, the CDR3 is TGCAGTGCTAGTTTCAAGCGGGGGTGGGAGCAGTTCTTC. Amino acids: CSASFKRGWEQFF.